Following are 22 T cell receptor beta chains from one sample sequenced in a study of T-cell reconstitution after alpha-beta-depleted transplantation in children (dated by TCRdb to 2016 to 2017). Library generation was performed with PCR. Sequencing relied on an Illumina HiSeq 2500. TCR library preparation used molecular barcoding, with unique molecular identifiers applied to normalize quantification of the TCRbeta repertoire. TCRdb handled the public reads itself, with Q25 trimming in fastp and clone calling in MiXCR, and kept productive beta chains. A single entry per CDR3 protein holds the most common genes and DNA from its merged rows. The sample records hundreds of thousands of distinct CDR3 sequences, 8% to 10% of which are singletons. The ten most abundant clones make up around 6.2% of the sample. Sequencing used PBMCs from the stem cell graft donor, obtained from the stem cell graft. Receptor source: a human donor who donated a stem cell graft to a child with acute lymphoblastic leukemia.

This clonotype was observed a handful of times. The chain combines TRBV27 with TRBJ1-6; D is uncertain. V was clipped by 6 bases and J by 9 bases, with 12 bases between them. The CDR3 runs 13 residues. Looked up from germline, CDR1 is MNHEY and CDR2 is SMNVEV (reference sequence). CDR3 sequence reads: CASRRASGSPLHF. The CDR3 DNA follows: TGTGCCAGCAGGCGGGCAAGCGGTTCACCCCTCCACTTT.

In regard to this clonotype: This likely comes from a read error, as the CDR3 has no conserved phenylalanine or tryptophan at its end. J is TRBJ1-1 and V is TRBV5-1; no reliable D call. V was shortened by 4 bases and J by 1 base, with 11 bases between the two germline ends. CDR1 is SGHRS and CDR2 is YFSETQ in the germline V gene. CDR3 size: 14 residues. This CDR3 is CASSPLAANTEAFV. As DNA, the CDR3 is TGCGCCAGCAGCCCCCTCGCGGCGAACACTGAAGCTTTCGTT.

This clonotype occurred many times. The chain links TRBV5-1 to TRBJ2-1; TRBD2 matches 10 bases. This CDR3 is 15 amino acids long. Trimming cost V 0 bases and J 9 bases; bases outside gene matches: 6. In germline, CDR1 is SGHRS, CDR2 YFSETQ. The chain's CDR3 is CASSLALAGEGEQFF. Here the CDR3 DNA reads TGCGCCAGCAGCTTGGCGCTAGCGGGGGAGGGTGAGCAGTTCTTC.

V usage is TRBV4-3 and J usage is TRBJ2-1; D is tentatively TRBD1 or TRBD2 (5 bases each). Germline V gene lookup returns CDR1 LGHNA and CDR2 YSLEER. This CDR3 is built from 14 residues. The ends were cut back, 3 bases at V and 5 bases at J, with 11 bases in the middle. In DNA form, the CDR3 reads TGCGCCAGCAGCCAGCTGGGGACCAACAATGAGCAGTTCTTC. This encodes CASSQLGTNNEQFF.

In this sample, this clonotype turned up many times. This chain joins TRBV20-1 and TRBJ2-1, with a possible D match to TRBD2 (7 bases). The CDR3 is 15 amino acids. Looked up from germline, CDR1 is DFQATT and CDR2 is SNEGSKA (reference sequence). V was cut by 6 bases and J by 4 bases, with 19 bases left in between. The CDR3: CSAGGGELTYNEQFF. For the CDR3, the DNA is TGCAGTGCCGGAGGGGGGGAACTAACGTACAATGAGCAGTTCTTC.

The CDR3 reads CASSAGTGGNEQFF. The CDR3 DNA reads as TGCGCCAGCAGCGCCGGGACAGGGGGCAATGAGCAGTTCTTC. The chain has TRBV5-1 and TRBJ2-1; 11 nucleotides align to TRBD1. Per germline, CDR1 SGHRS and CDR2 YFSETQ. J was trimmed by 6 bases and V by 4 bases; bases with no gene match: 3. The CDR3 is 14 residues long.

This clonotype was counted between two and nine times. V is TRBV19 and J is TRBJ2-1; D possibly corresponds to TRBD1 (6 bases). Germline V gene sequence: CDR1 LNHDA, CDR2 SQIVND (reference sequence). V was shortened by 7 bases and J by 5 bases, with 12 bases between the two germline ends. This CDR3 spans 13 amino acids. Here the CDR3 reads CASTKGHDNEQFF. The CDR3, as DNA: TGTGCCAGTACCAAGGGACACGACAATGAGCAGTTCTTC.

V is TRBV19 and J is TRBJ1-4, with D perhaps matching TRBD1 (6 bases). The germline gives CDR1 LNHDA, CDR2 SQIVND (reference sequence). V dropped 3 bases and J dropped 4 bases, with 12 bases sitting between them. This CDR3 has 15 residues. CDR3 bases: TGTGCCAGTAGTATCGGTTGGGGGCTTAATGAAAAACTGTTTTTT. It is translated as CASSIGWGLNEKLFF.

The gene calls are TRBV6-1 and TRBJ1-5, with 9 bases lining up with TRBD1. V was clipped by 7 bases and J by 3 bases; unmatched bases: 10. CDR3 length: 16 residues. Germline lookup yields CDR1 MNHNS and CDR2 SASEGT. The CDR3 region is CASMEYGDRDNQPQHF. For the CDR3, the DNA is TGTGCCAGCATGGAGTATGGGGACAGGGACAATCAGCCCCAGCATTTT.

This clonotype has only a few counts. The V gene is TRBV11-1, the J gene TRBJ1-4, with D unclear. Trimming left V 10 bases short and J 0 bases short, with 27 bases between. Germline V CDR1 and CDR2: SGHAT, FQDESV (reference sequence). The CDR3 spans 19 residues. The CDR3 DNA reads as TGTGCCACCCCCGGAGGATCCGATCTTTTTGGGTCAACTAATGAAAAACTGTTTTTT. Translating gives CATPGGSDLFGSTNEKLFF.

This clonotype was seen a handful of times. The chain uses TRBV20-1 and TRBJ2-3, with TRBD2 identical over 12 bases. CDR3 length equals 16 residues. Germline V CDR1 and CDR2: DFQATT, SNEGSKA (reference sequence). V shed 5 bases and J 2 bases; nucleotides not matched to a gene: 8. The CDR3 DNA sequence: TGCAGTGCTCCAAGGACTAGCGGGGACCTCACAGATACGCAGTATTTT. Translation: CSAPRTSGDLTDTQYF.

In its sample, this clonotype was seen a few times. CDR3 sequence (DNA): TGTGCCAGCAGTCCACGCACATCGGGTTCCTCCTATAATTCACCCCTCCACTTT. It yields the protein CASSPRTSGSSYNSPLHF. The chain links TRBV11-1 to TRBJ1-6; D gene unclear. Germline CDR1 and CDR2: SGHAT and FQDESV (reference sequence). CDR3 length: 18 amino acids. The V and J ends lost 6 bases and 0 bases respectively, with 18 bases between them.

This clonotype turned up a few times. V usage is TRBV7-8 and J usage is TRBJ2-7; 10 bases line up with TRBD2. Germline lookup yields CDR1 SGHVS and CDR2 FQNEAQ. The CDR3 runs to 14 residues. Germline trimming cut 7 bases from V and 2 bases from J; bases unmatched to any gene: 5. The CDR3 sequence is CASTSSGGPYEQYF. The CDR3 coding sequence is TGTGCCAGCACCTCTAGCGGGGGCCCCTACGAGCAGTACTTC.

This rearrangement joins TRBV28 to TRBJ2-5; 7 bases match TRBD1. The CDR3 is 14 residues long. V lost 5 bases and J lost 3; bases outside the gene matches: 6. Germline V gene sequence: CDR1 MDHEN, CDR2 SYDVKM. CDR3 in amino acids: CASSQTGAKETQYF. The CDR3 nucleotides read TGTGCCAGCAGTCAAACAGGGGCTAAAGAGACCCAGTACTTC. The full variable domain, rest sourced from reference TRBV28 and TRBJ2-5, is DVKVTQSSRYLVKRTGEKVFLECVQDMDHENMFWYRQDPGLGLRLIYFSYDVKMKEKGDIPEGYSVSREKKERFSLILESASTNQTSMYLCASSQTGAKETQYFGPGTRLLVL.

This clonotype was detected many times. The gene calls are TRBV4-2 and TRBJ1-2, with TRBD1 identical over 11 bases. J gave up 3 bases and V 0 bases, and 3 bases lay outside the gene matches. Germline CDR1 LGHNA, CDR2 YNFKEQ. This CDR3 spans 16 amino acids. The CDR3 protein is CASSQDWTGGDYGYTF. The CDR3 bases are TGTGCCAGCAGCCAAGATTGGACAGGGGGCGACTATGGCTACACCTTC.

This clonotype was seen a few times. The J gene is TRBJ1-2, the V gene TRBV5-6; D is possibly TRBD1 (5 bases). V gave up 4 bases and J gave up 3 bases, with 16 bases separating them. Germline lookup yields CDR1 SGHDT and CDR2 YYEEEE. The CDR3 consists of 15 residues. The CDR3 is CASSQGPSGHYGYTF. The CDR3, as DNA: TGTGCCAGCAGCCAGGGACCGAGCGGACACTATGGCTACACCTTC.

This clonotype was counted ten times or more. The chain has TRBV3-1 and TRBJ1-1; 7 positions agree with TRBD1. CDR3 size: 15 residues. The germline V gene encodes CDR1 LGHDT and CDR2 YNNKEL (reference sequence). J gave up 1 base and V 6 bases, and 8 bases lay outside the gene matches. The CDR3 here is CASRLGGGRNTEAFF. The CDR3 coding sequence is TGTGCCAGCAGATTAGGAGGGGGCCGGAACACTGAAGCTTTCTTT.

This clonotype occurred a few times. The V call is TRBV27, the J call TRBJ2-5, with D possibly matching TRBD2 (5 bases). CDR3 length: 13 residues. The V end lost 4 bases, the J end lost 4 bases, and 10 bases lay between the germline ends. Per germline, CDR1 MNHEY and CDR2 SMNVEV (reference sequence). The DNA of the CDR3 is TGTGCCAGCAGTTCCCGTCGGGGAGAGACCCAGTACTTC. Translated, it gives CASSSRRGETQYF.

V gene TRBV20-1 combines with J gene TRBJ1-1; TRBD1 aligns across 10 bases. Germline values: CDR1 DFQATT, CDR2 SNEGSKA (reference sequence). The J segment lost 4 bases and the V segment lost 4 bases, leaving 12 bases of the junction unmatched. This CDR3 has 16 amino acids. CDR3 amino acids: CSATTGGKRGVTEAFF. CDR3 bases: TGCAGTGCTACGACAGGGGGCAAAAGAGGAGTCACTGAAGCTTTCTTT.

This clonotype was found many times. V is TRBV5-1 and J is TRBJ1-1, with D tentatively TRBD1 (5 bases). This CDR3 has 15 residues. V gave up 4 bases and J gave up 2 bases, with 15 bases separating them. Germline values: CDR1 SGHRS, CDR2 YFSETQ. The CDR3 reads CASSSTADSNTEAFF. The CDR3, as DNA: TGCGCCAGCAGCAGTACCGCCGACAGTAACACTGAAGCTTTCTTT. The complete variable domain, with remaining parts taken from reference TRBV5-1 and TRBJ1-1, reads KAGVTQTPRYLIKTRGQQVTLSCSPISGHRSVSWYQQTPGQGLQFLFEYFSETQRNKGNFPGRFSGRQFSNSRSEMNVSTLELGDSALYLCASSSTADSNTEAFFGQGTRLTVV.

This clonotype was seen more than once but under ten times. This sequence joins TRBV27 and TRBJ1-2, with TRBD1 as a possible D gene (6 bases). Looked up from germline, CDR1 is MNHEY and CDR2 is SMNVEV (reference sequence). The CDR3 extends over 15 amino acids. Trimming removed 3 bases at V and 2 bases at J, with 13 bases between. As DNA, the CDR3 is TGTGCCAGCAGTTTCCGGGGGCAGGGGAACTATGGCTACACCTTC. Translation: CASSFRGQGNYGYTF.

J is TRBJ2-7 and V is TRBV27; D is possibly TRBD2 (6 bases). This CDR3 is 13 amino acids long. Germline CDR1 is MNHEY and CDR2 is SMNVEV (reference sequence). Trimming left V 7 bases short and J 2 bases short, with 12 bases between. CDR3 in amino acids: CASTHGGAYEQYF. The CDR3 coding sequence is TGTGCCAGCACACATGGAGGGGCCTACGAGCAGTACTTC.